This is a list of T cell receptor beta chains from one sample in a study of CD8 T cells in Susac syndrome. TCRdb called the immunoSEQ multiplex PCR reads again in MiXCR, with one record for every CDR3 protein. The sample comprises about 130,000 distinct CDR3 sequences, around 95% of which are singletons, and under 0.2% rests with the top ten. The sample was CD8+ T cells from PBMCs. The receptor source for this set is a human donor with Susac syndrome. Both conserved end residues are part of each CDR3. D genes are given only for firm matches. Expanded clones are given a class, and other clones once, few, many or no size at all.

CDR3nt: TGTGCCAGCAGTTTATCGGCAGGGGGGAATGGCTACACCTTC; CDR3aa: CASSLSAGGNGYTF; abundance: once; j_gene: TRBJ1-2; d_gene: TRBD1; v_gene: TRBV27; len: 14
CDR3nt: TGTGCCAGCAGTTTGGGGACAGTGCAGTACTTC; CDR3aa: CASSLGTVQYF; abundance: NA; j_gene: TRBJ2-7; d_gene: TRBD1; v_gene: TRBV12-3/TRBV12-4; len: 11
CDR3nt: TGTGCCAGCAGCTGGCGCGGGGGGGAGACCCAGTACTTC; CDR3aa: CASSWRGGETQYF; abundance: NA; j_gene: TRBJ2-5; d_gene: TRBD2; v_gene: TRBV5-5; len: 13
CDR3nt: TGTGCCAGCGGACACCTCGGGGTCAGCTCCTACGAGCAGTACTTC; CDR3aa: CASGHLGVSSYEQYF; abundance: once; j_gene: TRBJ2-7; d_gene: NA; v_gene: TRBV27; len: 15
CDR3nt: TGTGCCAGCAGTTTTATGACGGCTAGCACAGATACGCAGTATTTT; CDR3aa: CASSFMTASTDTQYF; abundance: NA; j_gene: TRBJ2-3; d_gene: NA; v_gene: TRBV12-3/TRBV12-4; len: 15
CDR3nt: TGTGCCAGTGCAGGGGACAATGAGCAGTTCTTC; CDR3aa: CASAGDNEQFF; abundance: NA; j_gene: TRBJ2-1; d_gene: NA; v_gene: TRBV5-6; len: 11
CDR3nt: TGTGCCAGCAGTCCTGGGGACGGGATGAACACTGAAGCTTTCTTT; CDR3aa: CASSPGDGMNTEAFF; abundance: NA; j_gene: TRBJ1-1; d_gene: NA; v_gene: TRBV27; len: 15
CDR3nt: TGTGCCAGCAGCTACCCGGGACTCTCGTACGAGCAGTACTTC; CDR3aa: CASSYPGLSYEQYF; abundance: NA; j_gene: TRBJ2-7; d_gene: NA; v_gene: TRBV3-1; len: 14
CDR3nt: TGTGCCAGCAGTGGTTCTGTCTATGGCTACACCTTC; CDR3aa: CASSGSVYGYTF; abundance: once; j_gene: TRBJ1-2; d_gene: NA; v_gene: TRBV25-1; len: 12
CDR3nt: TGTGCCAGCAGTTCCAACTACGTGACTAGGGAGTACAATGAGCAGTTCTTC; CDR3aa: CASSSNYVTREYNEQFF; abundance: NA; j_gene: TRBJ2-1; d_gene: NA; v_gene: TRBV28; len: 17
CDR3nt: TGTGCCAGCTCACCTCGATCCCTAGGGGACGAGCAGTACTTC; CDR3aa: CASSPRSLGDEQYF; abundance: NA; j_gene: TRBJ2-7; d_gene: NA; v_gene: TRBV18; len: 14
CDR3nt: TGTGCCACCCAGGGTAGCGGGCTATACAATGAGCAGTTCTTC; CDR3aa: CATQGSGLYNEQFF; abundance: NA; j_gene: TRBJ2-1; d_gene: TRBD2; v_gene: TRBV2; len: 14
CDR3nt: TGTGCCAGCAGTTTAGGCGGTCACACTGAAGCTTTCTTT; CDR3aa: CASSLGGHTEAFF; abundance: NA; j_gene: TRBJ1-1; d_gene: NA; v_gene: TRBV27; len: 13
CDR3nt: TGTGCCAGCTCCAGGACTAGCGGGAGGACCAACTCCTACAATGAGCAGTTCTTC; CDR3aa: CASSRTSGRTNSYNEQFF; abundance: NA; j_gene: TRBJ2-1; d_gene: TRBD2; v_gene: TRBV6-1; len: 18
CDR3nt: TGTGCCAGCAGCCAAGGGGAGGGGTTCGATGAGCAGTACTTC; CDR3aa: CASSQGEGFDEQYF; abundance: NA; j_gene: TRBJ2-7; d_gene: TRBD2; v_gene: TRBV14; len: 14
CDR3nt: TGTGCCAGCAGCTTAGCGACGGACTTCGGGGATGAGCAGTTCTTC; CDR3aa: CASSLATDFGDEQFF; abundance: NA; j_gene: TRBJ2-1; d_gene: NA; v_gene: TRBV11-3; len: 15
CDR3nt: TGTGCCAGCAGCACCCGCTGCCGACTAGCGGAGACCCAGTACTTC; CDR3aa: CASSTRCRLAETQYF; abundance: NA; j_gene: TRBJ2-5; d_gene: TRBD2; v_gene: TRBV7-9; len: 15
CDR3nt: TGTGCCAGCAGCGTTGAGAACACTGAAGCTTTCTTT; CDR3aa: CASSVENTEAFF; abundance: NA; j_gene: TRBJ1-1; d_gene: NA; v_gene: TRBV9; len: 12
CDR3nt: TGTGCCAGCAGCTTGTCCGACCTATCTTGGGAGACCCAGTACTTC; CDR3aa: CASSLSDLSWETQYF; abundance: NA; j_gene: TRBJ2-5; d_gene: NA; v_gene: TRBV5-6; len: 15
CDR3nt: TGTGCCAGCAGCTTGGGGCCGCTAGACGCCGGGGAGCTGTTTTTT; CDR3aa: CASSLGPLDAGELFF; abundance: once; j_gene: TRBJ2-2; d_gene: NA; v_gene: TRBV7-6; len: 15
CDR3nt: TGTGCCTGGAGCCCTGGGGGGGCGGGTGGCTACACCTTC; CDR3aa: CAWSPGGAGGYTF; abundance: NA; j_gene: TRBJ1-2; d_gene: NA; v_gene: TRBV30; len: 13
CDR3nt: TGTGCCACCAGCAGAGATCGGGCCCAGGGATGGACTGAAGCTTTCTTT; CDR3aa: CATSRDRAQGWTEAFF; abundance: NA; j_gene: TRBJ1-1; d_gene: NA; v_gene: TRBV15; len: 16
CDR3nt: TGTGCCAGCAGCCCCTGGGGTGGGTCGGTCAATGAGCAGTTCTTC; CDR3aa: CASSPWGGSVNEQFF; abundance: NA; j_gene: TRBJ2-1; d_gene: NA; v_gene: TRBV7-9; len: 15
CDR3nt: TGTGCCAGCTCACCCGTGGCAGGCATGAACACTGAAGCTTTCTTT; CDR3aa: CASSPVAGMNTEAFF; abundance: NA; j_gene: TRBJ1-1; d_gene: NA; v_gene: TRBV18; len: 15
CDR3nt: TGCGCCAGCAGCCAATTTACTGGGGGCAATGAGCAGTTCTTC; CDR3aa: CASSQFTGGNEQFF; abundance: few; j_gene: TRBJ2-1; d_gene: NA; v_gene: TRBV5-1; len: 14
CDR3nt: TGTGCCAGCAGCGTATCCCGGGAGCTGTTTTTT; CDR3aa: CASSVSRELFF; abundance: NA; j_gene: TRBJ2-2; d_gene: NA; v_gene: TRBV9; len: 11
CDR3nt: TGCGCCAGCAGTAGGGGACAGAGCTCTGGAAACACCATATATTTT; CDR3aa: CASSRGQSSGNTIYF; abundance: NA; j_gene: TRBJ1-3; d_gene: TRBD1; v_gene: TRBV5-1; len: 15
CDR3nt: TGCGCCAGCAGCCAATATGTCCAGGGATTGGTGACCGGGGAGCTGTTTTTT; CDR3aa: CASSQYVQGLVTGELFF; abundance: NA; j_gene: TRBJ2-2; d_gene: NA; v_gene: TRBV4-1; len: 17
CDR3nt: TGTGCCAGCAGTGCCGGGACTAGCAGCGGGGAGCTGTTTTTT; CDR3aa: CASSAGTSSGELFF; abundance: once; j_gene: TRBJ2-2; d_gene: TRBD2; v_gene: TRBV6-4; len: 14
CDR3nt: TGTGCCAGCAGCTTAGTTCAGACAGGGGGCGAGTATGAGCAGTTCTTC; CDR3aa: CASSLVQTGGEYEQFF; abundance: NA; j_gene: TRBJ2-1; d_gene: TRBD1; v_gene: TRBV7-9; len: 16
CDR3nt: TGTGCCAGCAGCGTAGGGCAGGGCTTCTCCTACGAGCAGTACTTC; CDR3aa: CASSVGQGFSYEQYF; abundance: NA; j_gene: TRBJ2-7; d_gene: NA; v_gene: TRBV9; len: 15
CDR3nt: TGTGCCAGCAGTTTTGTGGGACAGGGAGGAGAGACCCAGTACTTC; CDR3aa: CASSFVGQGGETQYF; abundance: NA; j_gene: TRBJ2-5; d_gene: TRBD1; v_gene: TRBV27; len: 15
CDR3nt: TGTGCCAGCAGCGCAGTCAACTCCTACGAGCAGTACTTC; CDR3aa: CASSAVNSYEQYF; abundance: NA; j_gene: TRBJ2-7; d_gene: NA; v_gene: TRBV2; len: 13
CDR3nt: TGCGCCAGCAGCTCGGGACAGGGGGATTCACCCCTCCACTTT; CDR3aa: CASSSGQGDSPLHF; abundance: NA; j_gene: TRBJ1-6; d_gene: TRBD1; v_gene: TRBV5-1; len: 14
CDR3nt: TGTGGGGGCGGGAGCTCCTACAATGAGCAGTTCTTC; CDR3aa: CGGGSSYNEQFF; abundance: NA; j_gene: TRBJ2-1; d_gene: TRBD2; v_gene: TRBV11-2; len: 12
CDR3nt: TGCGCCACCACCGCGGGGCAGGGGGTAAATGAGCAGTTCTTC; CDR3aa: CATTAGQGVNEQFF; abundance: NA; j_gene: TRBJ2-1; d_gene: NA; v_gene: TRBV4-1; len: 14
CDR3nt: TGTGCCAGCGAAAGCCCGAACACCGGGGAGCTGTTTTTT; CDR3aa: CASESPNTGELFF; abundance: NA; j_gene: TRBJ2-2; d_gene: NA; v_gene: TRBV13; len: 13
CDR3nt: TGTGCCAGCTCCGGCCCTGGCGGGCTACACCACGAGCAGTACTTC; CDR3aa: CASSGPGGLHHEQYF; abundance: NA; j_gene: TRBJ2-7; d_gene: NA; v_gene: TRBV7-9; len: 15
CDR3nt: TGCGCCAGCAGCCAAGATACGGTCAGGGTTAACTATGGCTACACCTTC; CDR3aa: CASSQDTVRVNYGYTF; abundance: once; j_gene: TRBJ1-2; d_gene: NA; v_gene: TRBV4-1; len: 16
CDR3nt: TGTGCCAGCAGTCCGGGCGGGAGGCTTGCAACTAATGAAAAACTGTTTTTT; CDR3aa: CASSPGGRLATNEKLFF; abundance: once; j_gene: TRBJ1-4; d_gene: NA; v_gene: TRBV27; len: 17
CDR3nt: TGCAGTGCTAGAGTCGGGCTAGCGGGGAGCTCCTACAATGAGCAGTTCTTC; CDR3aa: CSARVGLAGSSYNEQFF; abundance: NA; j_gene: TRBJ2-1; d_gene: TRBD2; v_gene: TRBV20-1; len: 17
CDR3nt: TGTGCCAGCAGCGCGAGAGGCAATGAGCAGTTCTTC; CDR3aa: CASSARGNEQFF; abundance: NA; j_gene: TRBJ2-1; d_gene: NA; v_gene: TRBV9; len: 12